These 19 T cell receptor beta chains were all obtained from the same sample, sequenced in a study of early T cells in non-severe SARS-CoV-2 infection. TCRdb ran MiXCR on the 5' RACE reads and lists one entry per CDR3 protein. This sample has some 60,000 distinct CDR3 sequences, with over 10% found just once. The material sequenced was whole blood. The receptors stem from an adult who was a healthcare worker with PCR-confirmed SARS-CoV-2 infection or an uninfected control (not recorded which).

This clonotype was counted at least ten times. This chain joins TRBV5-1 and TRBJ1-6; D call uncertain. The CDR3 is made up of 14 amino acids. V gave up 3 bases and J gave up 6 bases, with 10 bases separating them. Looked up from germline, CDR1 is SGHRS and CDR2 is YFSETQ. Here the CDR3 DNA reads TGCGCCAGCAGCTCGATTACGCCTAATTCACCCCTCCACTTT. Amino acids: CASSSITPNSPLHF.

Ten or more counts support this clonotype. The chain uses TRBV6-2 or TRBV6-3 and TRBJ2-5; no clear D gene. The CDR3 runs to 12 residues. V was cut by 5 bases and J by 2 bases, with 6 bases left in between. CDR1 is MNHEY, CDR2 SVGEGT, per germline. The CDR3 reads CASSNRQETQYF. The CDR3 nucleotides read TGTGCCAGCAGTAATAGACAAGAGACCCAGTACTTC.

The rearrangement links TRBV20-1 to TRBJ1-2; D call uncertain. Germline V gene data show CDR1 as DFQATT and CDR2 as SNEGSKA (reference sequence). Deletions cut 3 bases from V and 0 bases from J, with 8 bases between. The CDR3 spans 13 residues. CDR3 DNA sequence: TGCAGTGCTAGGCCCCCTACTAACTATGGCTACACCTTC. It yields the protein CSARPPTNYGYTF.

This clonotype was found many times. The chain links TRBV7-3 to TRBJ2-3, with D perhaps TRBD2 (6 bases). The germline V gene has CDR1 SGHTA and CDR2 FQGTGA. Between the trimmed V and J ends, which lost 3 bases and 5 bases, there was a span of 9 bases. This CDR3 comprises 13 residues. CDR3 bases: TGTGCCAGCAGCTTCGGAGGGATAGATACGCAGTATTTT. Residues: CASSFGGIDTQYF.

The chain uses TRBV11-2 and TRBJ2-1, with 9 bases matching TRBD2. The CDR3 length is 15 residues. The germline CDR1 and CDR2 sequences are SGHAT and FQNNGV. V gave up 1 base and J gave up 12 bases; unmatched junction bases: 10. The CDR3 DNA is TGTGCCAGCAGCTTAGTCTTAAGCGGGACTAGCTTGCAGTTCTTC. It encodes CASSLVLSGTSLQFF.

The sample holds a few counts of this clonotype. The rearrangement links TRBV6-6 to TRBJ1-5; no firm D call. This CDR3 is 10 amino acids long. Germline V gives CDR1 MNHNY, CDR2 SVGAGI (reference sequence). Trimming took 5 bases from V and 9 from J, leaving 5 bases between them. This CDR3 reads CASSRGPQHF. CDR3 coding DNA: TGTGCCAGCAGTCGAGGGCCCCAGCATTTT.

This clonotype was picked up many times. The rearrangement uses TRBV6-1 and TRBJ1-5; D not certain. V lost 7 bases to trimming and J lost 0 bases, with 13 bases between them. Germline assignment: CDR1 MNHNS and CDR2 SASEGT. CDR3 size: 15 residues. The CDR3 protein is CASTEGPDSNQPQHF. The CDR3 DNA reads TGTGCCAGCACCGAAGGGCCGGATAGCAATCAGCCCCAGCATTTT.

Many counts were recorded for this clonotype. The J gene is TRBJ1-6, the V gene TRBV2, with D possibly matching TRBD1 (5 bases). CDR3 size: 15 residues. CDR1 SNHLY and CDR2 FYNNEI come from the germline V gene. Trimming pared 6 bases from V and 5 bases from J, leaving 14 bases between. CDR3 region: CASRPSRQNNSPLHF. DNA of the CDR3: TGTGCCAGCAGACCCTCCCGACAGAATAATTCACCCCTCCACTTT.

This clonotype was seen repeatedly, ten times or more. The genes are TRBV7-3 and TRBJ2-3; 16 bases agree with TRBD2. CDR1 SGHTA and CDR2 FQGTGA come from the germline V gene. With 4 bases clipped from V and 3 bases from J, the junction kept 1 base outside the gene matches. CDR3 length: 16 residues. CDR3 coding DNA: TGTGCCAGCAGCTCGGGACTAGCGGGAGGGACAGATACGCAGTATTTT. Amino acids: CASSSGLAGGTDTQYF.

This clonotype was found many times. The gene calls are TRBV30 and TRBJ1-5; TRBD1 aligns across 11 bases. The CDR3 loop spans 19 amino acids. Germline CDR1 is GTSNPN and CDR2 is SVGIG (reference sequence). Trimming cost V 3 bases and J 4 bases; bases outside gene matches: 17. The CDR3 reads CAWRTPHPLGTGGNQPQHF. CDR3 sequence (DNA): TGTGCCTGGAGGACCCCCCACCCCCTCGGGACAGGGGGGAATCAGCCCCAGCATTTT.

This clonotype has ten or more counts. The chain combines TRBV14 with TRBJ1-2; unclear D gene. The CDR3 sequence is 13 residues long. CDR1 is SGHDN, CDR2 FVKESK, per germline. The V end was cut by 3 bases, the J end by 1 base, with 6 bases between. CDR3 region: CASSHKVNYGYTF. CDR3 DNA: TGTGCCAGCAGCCATAAGGTTAACTATGGCTACACCTTC.

This clonotype has a count of ten or more. The rearrangement uses TRBV5-1 and TRBJ1-2, with a tentative D call TRBD1 (5 bases). From germline, CDR1 is SGHRS and CDR2 YFSETQ. CDR3 length: 14 residues. V lost 4 bases and J lost 3, with 13 bases in between. CDR3: CASSPDWGDYGYTF. The CDR3 coding sequence is TGCGCCAGCAGCCCTGACTGGGGGGACTATGGCTACACCTTC.

The rearrangement links TRBV6-5 to TRBJ2-7, with D perhaps TRBD2 (6 bases). This CDR3 region has 16 residues. Trimming took off 2 bases at V and 2 bases at J, with 16 bases between the two ends. Germline CDR1 and CDR2: MNHEY and SVGAGI. The CDR3 sequence is CASSYRGTAQAYEQYF. CDR3 nucleotides: TGTGCCAGCAGTTACCGGGGGACCGCTCAAGCCTACGAGCAGTACTTC.

Only a few counts were recorded for this clonotype. This rearrangement joins TRBV7-9 to TRBJ1-5; D unclear. CDR1 and CDR2 (germline): SEHNR, FQNEAQ (reference sequence). This CDR3 contains 15 residues. V shed 1 base and J shed 2 bases, with 9 bases lying between them. The CDR3 sequence is CASSLVGGGNQPQHF. For the CDR3, the DNA is TGTGCCAGCAGCTTAGTAGGCGGGGGCAATCAGCCCCAGCATTTT.

This clonotype was recorded a few times. The genes are TRBV6-2 or TRBV6-3 and TRBJ1-5, with D tentatively TRBD1 (5 bases). Germline loops: CDR1 MNHEY, CDR2 SVGEGT. V was cut by 6 bases and J by 4 bases, with 13 bases left in between. This CDR3 spans 14 amino acids. The CDR3 loop reads CASRAQGLNQPQHF. The CDR3 nucleotides are TGTGCCAGCAGGGCGCAGGGATTGAATCAGCCCCAGCATTTT.

This clonotype was seen at least ten times. V usage is TRBV15 and J usage is TRBJ1-6, with D maybe TRBD1 (5 bases). The CDR3 consists of 15 residues. The germline gives CDR1 LNHNV, CDR2 YYDKDF (reference sequence). With 5 bases removed from V and 7 bases from J, the gap between germline ends came to 15 bases. The DNA of the CDR3 is TGTGCCACCAGCCCCTACGACAGCCCCAATTCACCCCTCCACTTT. Protein sequence: CATSPYDSPNSPLHF.

This clonotype has at least ten counts. The rearrangement joins TRBV6-5 to TRBJ1-4; D is uncertain. Per germline, CDR1 MNHEY and CDR2 SVGAGI. This CDR3 spans 14 amino acids. With 5 bases removed from V and 8 bases from J, the gap between germline ends came to 15 bases. CDR3 bases: TGTGCCAGCAGTGTCATGCAGGCCCCCGAAAAACTGTTTTTT. Translating it yields CASSVMQAPEKLFF.

This clonotype has at least ten counts. The chain employs TRBV20-1 and TRBJ2-5, with unresolved D. This CDR3 contains 17 residues. V was shortened by 0 bases and J by 1 base, with 18 bases between the two germline ends. Germline V lookup: CDR1 DFQATT, CDR2 SNEGSKA (reference sequence). CDR3 sequence (DNA): TGCAGTGCTAGAGAGTTCCCCTCTACCTCGGCCCAAGAGACCCAGTACTTC. Translated: CSAREFPSTSAQETQYF.

V usage is TRBV12-3 or TRBV12-4 and J usage is TRBJ2-1; 9 nucleotides match TRBD2. V gave up 5 bases and J gave up 7 bases; unmatched junction bases: 9. The CDR3 is 15 amino acids. The CDR3 here is CASSLSGLAANEQFF. DNA of the CDR3: TGTGCCAGCAGTCTCTCGGGACTAGCCGCTAATGAGCAGTTCTTC.